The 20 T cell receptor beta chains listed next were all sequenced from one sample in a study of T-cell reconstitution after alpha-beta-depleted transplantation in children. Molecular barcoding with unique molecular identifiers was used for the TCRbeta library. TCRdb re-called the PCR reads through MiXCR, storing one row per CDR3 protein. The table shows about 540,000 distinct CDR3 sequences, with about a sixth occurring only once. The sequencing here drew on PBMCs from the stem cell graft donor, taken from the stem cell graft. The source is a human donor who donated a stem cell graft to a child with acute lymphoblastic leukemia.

CDR3: CASSLSLVTLHF. CDR3 DNA: TGTGCCAGCAGTTTATCACTTGTAACCCTCCACTTT. The chain is built from TRBV12-3 or TRBV12-4 and TRBJ1-6; no definite D call. The CDR3 length is 12 residues. V was pared by 2 bases and J by 14 bases, with 10 bases between.

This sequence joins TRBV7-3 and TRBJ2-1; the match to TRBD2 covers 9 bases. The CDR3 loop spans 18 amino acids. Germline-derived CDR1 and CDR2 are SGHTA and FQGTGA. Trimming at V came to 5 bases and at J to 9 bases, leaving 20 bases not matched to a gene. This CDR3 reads CASSPQAVKLAGDTEQFF. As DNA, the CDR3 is TGTGCCAGCAGCCCCCAGGCGGTAAAACTAGCGGGCGACACTGAGCAGTTCTTC.

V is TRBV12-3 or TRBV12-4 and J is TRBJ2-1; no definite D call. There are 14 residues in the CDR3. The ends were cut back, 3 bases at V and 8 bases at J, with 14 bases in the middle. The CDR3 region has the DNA TGTGCCAGCAGTTTCAATACAATAATGGATGAGCAGTTCTTC. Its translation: CASSFNTIMDEQFF.

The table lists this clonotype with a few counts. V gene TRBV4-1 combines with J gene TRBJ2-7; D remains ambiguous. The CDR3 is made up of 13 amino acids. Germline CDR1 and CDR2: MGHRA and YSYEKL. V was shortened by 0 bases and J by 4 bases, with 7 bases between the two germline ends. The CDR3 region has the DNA TGCGCCAGCAGCCAAGAATCAGCTTACGAGCAGTACTTC. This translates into CASSQESAYEQYF.

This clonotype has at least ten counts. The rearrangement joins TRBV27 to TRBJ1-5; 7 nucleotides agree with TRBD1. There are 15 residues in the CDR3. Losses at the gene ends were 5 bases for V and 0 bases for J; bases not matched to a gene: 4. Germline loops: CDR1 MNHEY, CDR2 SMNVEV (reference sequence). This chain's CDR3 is CASSAGTASNQPQHF. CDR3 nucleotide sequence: TGTGCCAGCAGTGCCGGGACAGCTAGCAATCAGCCCCAGCATTTT.

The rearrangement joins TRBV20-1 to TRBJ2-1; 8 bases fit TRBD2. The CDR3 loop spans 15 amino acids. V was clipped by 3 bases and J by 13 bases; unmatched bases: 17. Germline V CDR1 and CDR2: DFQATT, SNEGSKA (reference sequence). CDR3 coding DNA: TGCAGTGCTAGCCAGACTTTCGGGAGGGCCTCTCCACAGTTCTTC. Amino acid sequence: CSASQTFGRASPQFF.

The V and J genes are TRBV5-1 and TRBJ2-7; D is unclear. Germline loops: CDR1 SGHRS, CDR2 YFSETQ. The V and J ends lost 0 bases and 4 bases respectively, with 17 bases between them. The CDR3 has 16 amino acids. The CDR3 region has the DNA TGCGCCAGCAGCTTGGATGGCTTGTCCATCTCGTACGAGCAGTACTTC. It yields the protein CASSLDGLSISYEQYF.

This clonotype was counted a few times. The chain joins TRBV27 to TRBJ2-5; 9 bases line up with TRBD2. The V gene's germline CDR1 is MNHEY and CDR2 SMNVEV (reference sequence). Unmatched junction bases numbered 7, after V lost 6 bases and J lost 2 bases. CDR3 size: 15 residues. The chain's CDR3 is CASSHPGLAQETQYF. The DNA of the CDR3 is TGTGCCAGCAGCCACCCGGGACTAGCTCAAGAGACCCAGTACTTC.

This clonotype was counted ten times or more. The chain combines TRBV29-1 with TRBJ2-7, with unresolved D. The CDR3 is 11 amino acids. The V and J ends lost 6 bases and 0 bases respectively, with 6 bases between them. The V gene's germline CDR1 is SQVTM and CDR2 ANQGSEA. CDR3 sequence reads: CSVEVSYEQYF. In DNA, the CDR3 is TGCAGCGTCGAGGTCTCCTACGAGCAGTACTTC.

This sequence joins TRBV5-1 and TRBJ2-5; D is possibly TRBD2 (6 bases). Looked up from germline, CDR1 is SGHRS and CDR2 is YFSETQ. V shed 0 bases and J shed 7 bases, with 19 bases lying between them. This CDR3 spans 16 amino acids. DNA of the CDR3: TGCGCCAGCAGCTTGGTAGGCGGGGCAGGGCAACGGACCCAGTACTTC. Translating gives CASSLVGGAGQRTQYF.

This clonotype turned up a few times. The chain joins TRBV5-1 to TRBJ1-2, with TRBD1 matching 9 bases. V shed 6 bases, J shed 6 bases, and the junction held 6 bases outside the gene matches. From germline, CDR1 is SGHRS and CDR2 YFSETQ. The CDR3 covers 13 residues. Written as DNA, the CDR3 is TGCGCCAGCACCGCGACAGGGGGTGATGGCTACACCTTC. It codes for CASTATGGDGYTF. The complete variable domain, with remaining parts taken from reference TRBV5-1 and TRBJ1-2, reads KAGVTQTPRYLIKTRGQQVTLSCSPISGHRSVSWYQQTPGQGLQFLFEYFSETQRNKGNFPGRFSGRQFSNSRSEMNVSTLELGDSALYLCASTATGGDGYTFGSGTRLTVV.

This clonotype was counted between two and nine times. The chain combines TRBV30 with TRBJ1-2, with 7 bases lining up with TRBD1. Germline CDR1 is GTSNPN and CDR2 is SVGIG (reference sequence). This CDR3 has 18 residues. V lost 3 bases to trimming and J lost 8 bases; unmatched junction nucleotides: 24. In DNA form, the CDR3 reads TGTGCCTGGAGGTCGGAGCGATGGGCACGACAGGGAAGAGGGGGCTACACCTTC. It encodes CAWRSERWARQGRGGYTF. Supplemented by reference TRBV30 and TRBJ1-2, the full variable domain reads SQTIHQWPATLVQPVGSPLSLECTVEGTSNPNLYWYRQAAGRGLQLLFYSVGIGQISSEVPQNLSASRPQDRQFILSSKKLLLSDSGFYLCAWRSERWARQGRGGYTFGSGTRLTVV.

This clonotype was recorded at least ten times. The CDR3 coding sequence is TGTGCCAGCAGCTCACCGGGACGGAACACTGAAGCTTTCTTT. Translated: CASSSPGRNTEAFF. The V gene is TRBV9, the J gene TRBJ1-1, with a possible D match to TRBD1 (5 bases). CDR1 SGDLS and CDR2 YYNGEE come from the germline V gene. This CDR3 contains 14 residues. Trimming left V 4 bases short and J 1 base short, with 11 bases between.

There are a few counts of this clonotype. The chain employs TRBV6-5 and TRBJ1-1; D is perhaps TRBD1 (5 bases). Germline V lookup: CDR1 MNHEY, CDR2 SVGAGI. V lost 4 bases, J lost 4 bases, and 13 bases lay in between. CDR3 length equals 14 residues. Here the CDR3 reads CASSFPGPVTEAFF. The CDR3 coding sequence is TGTGCCAGCAGTTTCCCGGGACCGGTCACTGAAGCTTTCTTT.

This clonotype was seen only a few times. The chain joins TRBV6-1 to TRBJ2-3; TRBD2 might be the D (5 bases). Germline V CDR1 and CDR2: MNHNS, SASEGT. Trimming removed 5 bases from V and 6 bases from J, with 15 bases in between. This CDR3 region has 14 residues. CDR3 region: CASSPRASGDTQYF. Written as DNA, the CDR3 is TGTGCCAGCAGTCCACGGGCCTCGGGGGATACGCAGTATTTT.

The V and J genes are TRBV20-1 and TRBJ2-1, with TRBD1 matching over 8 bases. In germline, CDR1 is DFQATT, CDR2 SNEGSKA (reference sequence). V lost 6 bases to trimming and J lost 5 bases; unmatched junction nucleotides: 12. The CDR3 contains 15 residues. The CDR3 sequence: CSAERQGARNNEQFF. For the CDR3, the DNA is TGCAGTGCAGAACGTCAGGGGGCTAGGAACAATGAGCAGTTCTTC.

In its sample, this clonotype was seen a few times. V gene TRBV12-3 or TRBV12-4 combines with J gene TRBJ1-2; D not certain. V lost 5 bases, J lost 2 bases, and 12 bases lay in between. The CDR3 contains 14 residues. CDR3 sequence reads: CASSPTGFNYGYTF. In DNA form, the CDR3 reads TGTGCCAGCAGTCCCACGGGATTCAACTATGGCTACACCTTC.

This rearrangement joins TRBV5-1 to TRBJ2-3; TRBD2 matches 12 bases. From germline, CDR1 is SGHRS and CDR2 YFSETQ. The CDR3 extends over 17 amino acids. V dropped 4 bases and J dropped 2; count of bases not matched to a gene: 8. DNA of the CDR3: TGCGCCAGCAGCCCCAATCTAGCGGGAGGGCCCACAGATACGCAGTATTTT. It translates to CASSPNLAGGPTDTQYF.

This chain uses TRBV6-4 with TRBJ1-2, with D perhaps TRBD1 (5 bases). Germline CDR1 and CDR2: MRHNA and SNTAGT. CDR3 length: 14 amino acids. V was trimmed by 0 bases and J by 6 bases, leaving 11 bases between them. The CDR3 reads CASSDSGGPNGYTF. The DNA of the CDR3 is TGTGCCAGCAGTGACTCGGGGGGACCAAATGGCTACACCTTC.

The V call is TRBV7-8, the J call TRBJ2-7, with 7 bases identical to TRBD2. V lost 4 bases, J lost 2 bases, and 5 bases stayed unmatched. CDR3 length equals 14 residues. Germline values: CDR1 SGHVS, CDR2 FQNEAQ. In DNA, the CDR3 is TGTGCCAGCAGCTACCGGGACTATCCCTACGAGCAGTACTTC. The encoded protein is CASSYRDYPYEQYF.